What follows are 9 T cell receptor beta chains derived from one specimen sequenced in a study of T-cell reconstitution after alpha-beta-depleted transplantation in children. Unique molecular identifiers were built into the TCRbeta library. TCRdb re-derived calls from the PCR reads in MiXCR, one entry per CDR3 protein. Counted here are 700,000 to 950,000 distinct CDR3 sequences, less than 20% occurring once; the ten biggest clones make up 5%. The starting material was PBMCs, mostly from graft donor cells, obtained 360 days after TCRalphabeta/CD19-depleted stem cell transplant. Source of these receptors: a male patient between 5 and 17 years old who had a stem cell transplant for acute lymphoblastic leukemia, so the T cells may come from the graft donor.

This chain connects TRBV20-1 to TRBJ2-7, with D perhaps matching TRBD2 (7 bases). This CDR3 is 14 amino acids long. Germline V lookup: CDR1 DFQATT, CDR2 SNEGSKA (reference sequence). V gave up 6 bases and J gave up 2 bases, with 17 bases separating them. CDR3 region: CSATRGGRTYEQYF. CDR3 bases: TGCAGTGCAACAAGGGGGGGCAGAACCTACGAGCAGTACTTC.

This clonotype occurred a few times. The chain joins TRBV5-1 to TRBJ2-1; weak D call: TRBD1 (6 bases). This CDR3 region has 18 residues. The V gene lost 9 bases and the J gene lost 4 bases, with 29 bases spanning the gap. CDR1 and CDR2 (germline): SGHRS, YFSETQ. CDR3 region: CATRFHPDSQSLYNEQFF. Written as DNA, the CDR3 is TGCGCCACCAGGTTCCATCCGGACAGCCAGTCTCTATACAATGAGCAGTTCTTC.

The chain carries TRBV19 and TRBJ1-1; TRBD1 matches at 7 bases. There are 14 residues in the CDR3. J gave up 4 bases and V 1 base, and 3 bases lay outside the gene matches. Germline V gene lookup returns CDR1 LNHDA and CDR2 SQIVND (reference sequence). CDR3 residues: CASSIGDRGTEAFF. The CDR3 DNA reads TGTGCCAGTAGTATAGGGGACAGAGGCACTGAAGCTTTCTTT. The full variable domain, completed using reference TRBV19 and TRBJ1-1, is DGGITQSPKYLFRKEGQNVTLSCEQNLNHDAMYWYRQDPGQGLRLIYYSQIVNDFQKGDIAEGYSVSREKKESFPLTVTSAQKNPTAFYLCASSIGDRGTEAFFGQGTRLTVV.

This rearrangement joins TRBV12-3 or TRBV12-4 to TRBJ1-5; TRBD1 matches at 7 bases. The V and J ends lost 3 bases and 0 bases, in that order; junction bases with no gene match: 8. The CDR3 is made up of 17 amino acids. The CDR3 sequence is CASSFQTGKYSNQPQHF. As DNA, the CDR3 is TGTGCCAGCAGTTTCCAGACAGGGAAATATAGCAATCAGCCCCAGCATTTT.

This clonotype has just a few counts. The gene calls are TRBV19 and TRBJ2-7, with D maybe TRBD2 (5 bases). V lost 6 bases to trimming and J lost 4 bases, with 10 bases between them. The CDR3 has 12 residues. Germline loops: CDR1 LNHDA, CDR2 SQIVND (reference sequence). The CDR3 sequence: CASSGNTYEQYF. CDR3 coding DNA: TGTGCCAGTAGCGGGAACACGTACGAGCAGTACTTC. Using reference TRBV19 and TRBJ2-7 for the parts outside the CDR3, the full variable domain is DGGITQSPKYLFRKEGQNVTLSCEQNLNHDAMYWYRQDPGQGLRLIYYSQIVNDFQKGDIAEGYSVSREKKESFPLTVTSAQKNPTAFYLCASSGNTYEQYFGPGTRLTVT.

This clonotype appeared a few times. The rearrangement links TRBV9 to TRBJ2-1, with D possibly TRBD2 on 5 matching bases. Trimming took 0 bases from V and 5 from J, leaving 21 bases between them. The germline gives CDR1 SGDLS, CDR2 YYNGEE. The CDR3 consists of 18 residues. The CDR3 bases are TGTGCCAGCAGCGTAGCCGGCGACCGGACGCGGGTACACAATGAGCAGTTCTTC. Protein product: CASSVAGDRTRVHNEQFF.

This clonotype was seen repeatedly, ten times or more. The chain links TRBV4-2 to TRBJ2-1; D perhaps matches TRBD2 (6 bases). This CDR3 is 15 amino acids long. The V end was cut by 2 bases, the J end by 9 bases, with 17 bases between. From germline, CDR1 is LGHNA and CDR2 YNFKEQ. CDR3 sequence (DNA): TGTGCCAGCAGCCAATCGACAGTCTTTAGCGGTGAGCAGTTCTTC. Translation gives CASSQSTVFSGEQFF.

Regarding this clonotype: Sequence at one end of the junction differs from germline and may be a read error. This chain links TRBV5-1 with TRBJ2-7, with a weak D call TRBD1 (6 bases). The V gene's germline CDR1 is SGHRS and CDR2 YFSETQ. There are 14 residues in the CDR3. For the CDR3, the DNA is TGCGCCAGCTGCTTACAGGGCCAGTCCTACGAGCAGTACTTC. It codes for CASCLQGQSYEQYF.

At least ten counts were recorded for this clonotype. V gene TRBV12-3 or TRBV12-4 combines with J gene TRBJ2-3; 8 nucleotides align to TRBD2. This CDR3 has 14 residues. J was trimmed by 11 bases and V by 3 bases; bases with no gene match: 10. CDR3 in DNA: TGTGCCAGCAGTTTCTTACCTAGCGGGTTGAGGCAGTATTTT. Translation gives CASSFLPSGLRQYF.